The next 2 T cell receptor beta chains were all read from a single sample in a study of chemoradiotherapy in HPV16-positive cancers. Only in-frame clones appear in the TCRdb table, and some are missing; sequencing was by immunoSEQ multiplex PCR. This sample yields about 29,000 clones, of which about nine tenths are seen a single time; roughly a fifth belongs to the top ten. This specimen was blood, taken from a patient who underwent chemoradiotherapy. All receptors come from a human donor with HPV-associated anogenital cancer.

The chain carries TRBV7-8 and TRBJ2-7; D is unclear. The V end lost 5 bases, the J end lost 2 bases, and 7 bases lay between the germline ends. Germline lookup yields CDR1 SGHVS and CDR2 FQNEAQ. This CDR3 is 12 amino acids long. The CDR3 nucleotides read TGTGCCAGCAGCGTATCAGCCTACGAGCAGTACTTC. Residues: CASSVSAYEQYF.

CDR3 coding DNA: TGTGCCAGCAGCCGCGGAGGGGGCGCAGATACGCAGTATTTT. Its protein product is CASSRGGGADTQYF. The rearrangement uses TRBV7-3 and TRBJ2-3; D might be TRBD1 (7 bases). The V gene lost 5 bases and the J gene lost 4 bases, with 13 bases spanning the gap. Germline assignment: CDR1 SGHTA and CDR2 FQGTGA. This CDR3 is built from 14 residues.